This TCR beta chain derives from a study of T and B cells in COVID-19 patients. Multiplex PCR with BIOMED2 TRB-A/B primer pools amplified TRB rearrangements. Via MiXCR, TCRdb re-called the multiplex PCR reads, giving one row per CDR3 protein. The table lists about 15,000 distinct CDR3 sequences, 25% to 30% of them singletons. Each TRB amplification used roughly 240-550 ng of genomic DNA from blood. Trimming took off 4 bases at V and 5 bases at J, with 5 bases between the two ends. The CDR3 is 11 amino acids. Germline V gives CDR1 KGHSH, CDR2 LQKENI. This clonotype came up a few times. The chain uses TRBV18 and TRBJ1-1; unclear D gene. The sequence was collected from a human donor who had recovered from COVID-19. Sequencing was done on a sample of blood. The CDR3 reads CASSLVTEAFF. CDR3 nucleotide sequence: TGTGCCAGCTCACTAGTGACTGAAGCTTTCTTT. The entire variable domain, with the rest obtained from reference TRBV18 and TRBJ1-1, is as follows: NAGVMQNPRHLVRRRGQEARLRCSPMKGHSHVYWYRQLPEEGLKFMVYLQKENIIDESGMPKERFSAEFPKEGPSILRIQQVVRGDSAAYFCASSLVTEAFFGQGTRLTVV.